The 19 T cell receptor beta chains presented below share a single source sample, sequenced in a study of beta chain features in type 1 diabetes. Every bit of the isolated RNA underwent reverse transcription, so sequencing read expressed TCRB transcripts. Clones were read by immunoSEQ multiplex PCR, and TCRdb kept only the in-frame ones, dropping some. The sample contains almost 250,000 clones, 13% to 15% of which appear only once. The sample consisted of naive CD4+ T cells from blood. The receptors originated from a woman aged 40 to 50 in good health.

This sequence joins TRBV5-1 and TRBJ2-7, with D maybe TRBD1 (5 bases). The CDR3 sequence is 14 residues long. Germline V CDR1 and CDR2: SGHRS, YFSETQ. V lost 1 base and J lost 5, with 13 bases in between. CDR3 sequence reads: CASSLRQGADEQYF. For the CDR3, the DNA is TGCGCCAGCAGCTTGAGGCAGGGCGCCGACGAGCAGTACTTC.

This clone was observed a few times. The rearrangement links TRBV5-6 to TRBJ2-7; TRBD1 matches at 11 bases. With 0 bases clipped from V and 5 bases from J, the junction kept 1 base outside the gene matches. The CDR3 consists of 14 residues. Germline V CDR1 and CDR2: SGHDT, YYEEEE. The CDR3 is CASSLGGQGDEQYF. Written as DNA, the CDR3 is TGTGCCAGCAGCTTGGGGGGACAGGGGGACGAGCAGTACTTC.

The chain joins TRBV9 to TRBJ1-2; TRBD1 matches at 8 bases. Germline V gene lookup returns CDR1 SGDLS and CDR2 YYNGEE. V trimming: 2 bases; J trimming: 7 bases; junction bases outside the gene matches: 4. The CDR3 consists of 13 residues. The CDR3 DNA sequence: TGTGCCAGCAGCGTTGCAGGGGGCGGTGGCTACACCTTC. The encoded protein is CASSVAGGGGYTF.

This clone was counted a few times. The V gene is TRBV5-4, the J gene TRBJ2-5; TRBD2 agrees at 8 bases. The germline V gene encodes CDR1 SGHNT and CDR2 YYREEE (reference sequence). This CDR3 contains 14 residues. V shed 3 bases and J 5 bases; nucleotides not matched to a gene: 6. The CDR3 coding sequence is TGTGCCAGCAGCTCAGGGACTAGGCCGGAGACCCAGTACTTC. It translates to CASSSGTRPETQYF.

This clone turned up a few times. The CDR3 spells CASSQVGRTGGFTDTQYF. CDR3 DNA: TGCGCCAGCAGCCAAGTGGGGCGGACGGGGGGATTCACAGATACGCAGTATTTT. The chain is built from TRBV4-3 and TRBJ2-3; 7 bases map to TRBD2. Germline loops: CDR1 LGHNA, CDR2 YSLEER. Trimming took 1 base from V and 2 from J; bases not matched to a gene: 12. This CDR3 region has 18 residues.

The genes are TRBV6-5 and TRBJ1-2, with D perhaps matching TRBD1 (5 bases). Deletions cut 2 bases from V and 7 bases from J, with 11 bases between. From germline, CDR1 is MNHEY and CDR2 SVGAGI. The CDR3 is 13 amino acids. CDR3 DNA sequence: TGTGCCAGCAGTTACGGGGGAGGGGTTGGCTACACCTTC. It encodes CASSYGGGVGYTF.

V and J are TRBV18 and TRBJ1-3; D call uncertain. The CDR3 sequence is 13 residues long. V lost 5 bases to trimming and J lost 0 bases, with 5 bases between them. Germline V gene data show CDR1 as KGHSH and CDR2 as LQKENI. The DNA of the CDR3 is TGTGCCAGCTCATTAGACTCTGGAAACACCATATATTTT. It encodes CASSLDSGNTIYF.

The chain has TRBV28 and TRBJ2-7, with 7 bases matching TRBD2. Germline lookup yields CDR1 MDHEN and CDR2 SYDVKM. V trimming: 4 bases; J trimming: 0 bases; junction bases outside the gene matches: 3. CDR3 length: 14 residues. CDR3 sequence: CASSSPGGSYEQYF. The DNA for the CDR3 is TGTGCCAGCAGTTCGCCGGGGGGCTCCTACGAGCAGTACTTC.

This clone was seen a handful of times. The chain carries TRBV19 and TRBJ1-2; 8 bases line up with TRBD1. The CDR3 contains 14 residues. With 6 bases clipped from V and 6 bases from J, the junction kept 9 bases outside the gene matches. CDR1 and CDR2 (germline): LNHDA, SQIVND (reference sequence). The CDR3 DNA follows: TGTGCCAGTAGCATGAGCCGGGACAGGAATGGCTACACCTTC. Translating it yields CASSMSRDRNGYTF.

There are a few counts of this clone. The genes are TRBV6-4 and TRBJ2-1; the D gene is possibly TRBD1 (5 bases). Deletions cut 6 bases from V and 8 bases from J, with 11 bases between. The CDR3 sequence is 12 residues long. CDR1 and CDR2 (germline): MRHNA, SNTAGT. CDR3 sequence (DNA): TGTGCCAGCAGCCCCCAGGGCGATGAGCAGTTCTTC. It codes for CASSPQGDEQFF.

This clone was seen a handful of times. V gene TRBV21-1 combines with J gene TRBJ2-7; TRBD2 reflects the table's D call only, with no check against the DNA. TRBV21-1 is designated a pseudogene. The CDR3 runs to 13 residues. CDR3 sequence reads: CASINGGSYEQYF. The CDR3 region has the DNA TGTGCCAGTATAAACGGAGGTTCCTACGAGCAGTACTTC.

This chain connects TRBV30 to TRBJ1-2; the D gene is possibly TRBD1 (6 bases). CDR1 is GTSNPN, CDR2 SVGIG, per germline (reference sequence). This CDR3 contains 18 residues. The germline V and J ends were trimmed by 4 bases and 4 bases, with 28 bases remaining between them. This chain's CDR3 is CAWTVRGRRPQLGYGYTF. The CDR3 DNA follows: TGTGCCTGGACCGTAAGGGGGAGACGACCGCAACTGGGCTATGGCTACACCTTC.

The rearrangement links TRBV6-1 to TRBJ1-1; D gene uncertain. The ends were cut back, 2 bases at V and 0 bases at J, with 4 bases in the middle. The length of the CDR3 is 13 residues. The germline gives CDR1 MNHNS, CDR2 SASEGT. CDR3 residues: CASSEFVNTEAFF. In nucleotides, the CDR3 is TGTGCCAGCAGTGAATTCGTGAACACTGAAGCTTTCTTT.

This clone was seen more than once but under ten times. The chain uses TRBV5-4 and TRBJ2-2, with 10 nucleotides matching TRBD2. V dropped 3 bases and J dropped 4; count of bases not matched to a gene: 6. The CDR3 totals 16 residues. CDR1 and CDR2 (germline): SGHNT, YYREEE (reference sequence). The CDR3 nucleotides read TGTGCCAGCAGCTCAGGGAGCGGGGGGGCCACCGGGGAGCTGTTTTTT. It encodes CASSSGSGGATGELFF.

This clone was recorded at least ten times. The rearrangement links TRBV4-3 to TRBJ2-6; TRBD1 is a possible D gene (6 bases). The CDR3 extends over 15 amino acids. V was pared by 1 base and J by 8 bases, with 12 bases between. The germline V gene encodes CDR1 LGHNA and CDR2 YSLEER. The CDR3 is CASSQGGQSTNVLTF. As DNA, the CDR3 is TGCGCCAGCAGCCAAGGCGGACAGTCAACCAACGTCCTGACTTTC.

To note about this clone: The germline gene is not matched at one end of the junction; a read error may be the cause. The CDR3 is CASSRRRLAGTIF. As DNA, the CDR3 is TGTGCCAGCAGCCGTCGGCGGCTAGCGGGTACCATTTTT. The chain combines TRBV13 with TRBJ2-3; 8 bases line up with TRBD2. Per germline, CDR1 PRHDT and CDR2 FYEKMQ (reference sequence). There are 13 residues in the CDR3.

The gene calls are TRBV18 and TRBJ1-2; 8 bases map to TRBD1. The V segment lost 6 bases and the J segment 5 bases; nucleotides outside the gene matches: 5. There are 13 residues in the CDR3. Germline V lookup: CDR1 KGHSH, CDR2 LQKENI. The CDR3, as DNA: TGTGCCAGCTCCCTGGACAGGGTGTATGGCTACACCTTC. Protein: CASSLDRVYGYTF.

This clone has a handful of counts. The CDR3 region is CASSLFTYEQYF. The CDR3 nucleotides are TGTGCCAGCAGCTTATTTACCTACGAGCAGTACTTC. The chain is built from TRBV7-2 and TRBJ2-7; D gene unclear. Trimming stripped 2 bases from V and 2 bases from J, with 4 bases between. The CDR3 runs 12 residues. CDR1 and CDR2 from the germline V gene are SGHTA and FQGNSA.

J is TRBJ1-6 and V is TRBV6-6; D unresolved. The V and J ends lost 4 bases and 0 bases respectively, with 10 bases between them. Per germline, CDR1 MNHNY and CDR2 SVGAGI (reference sequence). This CDR3 region has 16 residues. CDR3 DNA: TGTGCCAGCAGTTTCCGTAAGAGCTCCTATAATTCACCCCTCCACTTT. It codes for CASSFRKSSYNSPLHF.